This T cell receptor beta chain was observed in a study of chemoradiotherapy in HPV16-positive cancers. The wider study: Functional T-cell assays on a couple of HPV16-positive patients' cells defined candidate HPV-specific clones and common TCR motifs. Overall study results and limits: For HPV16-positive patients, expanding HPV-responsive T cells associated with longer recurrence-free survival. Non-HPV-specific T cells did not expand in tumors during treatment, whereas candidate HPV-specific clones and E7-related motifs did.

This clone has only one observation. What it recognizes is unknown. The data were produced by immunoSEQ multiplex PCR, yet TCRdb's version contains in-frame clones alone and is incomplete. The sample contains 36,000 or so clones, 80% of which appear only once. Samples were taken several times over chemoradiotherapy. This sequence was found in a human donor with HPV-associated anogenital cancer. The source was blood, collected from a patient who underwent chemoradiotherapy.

CDR3 sequence (DNA): TGTGCCAGTAGTATTTGGGATGGCTACACCTTC. Protein product: CASSIWDGYTF. The chain combines TRBV19 with TRBJ1-2; D unclear. V lost 3 bases and J 6 bases, leaving 5 bases between the germline ends. CDR3 length equals 11 residues. CDR1 and CDR2 from the germline V gene are LNHDA and SQIVND (reference sequence).